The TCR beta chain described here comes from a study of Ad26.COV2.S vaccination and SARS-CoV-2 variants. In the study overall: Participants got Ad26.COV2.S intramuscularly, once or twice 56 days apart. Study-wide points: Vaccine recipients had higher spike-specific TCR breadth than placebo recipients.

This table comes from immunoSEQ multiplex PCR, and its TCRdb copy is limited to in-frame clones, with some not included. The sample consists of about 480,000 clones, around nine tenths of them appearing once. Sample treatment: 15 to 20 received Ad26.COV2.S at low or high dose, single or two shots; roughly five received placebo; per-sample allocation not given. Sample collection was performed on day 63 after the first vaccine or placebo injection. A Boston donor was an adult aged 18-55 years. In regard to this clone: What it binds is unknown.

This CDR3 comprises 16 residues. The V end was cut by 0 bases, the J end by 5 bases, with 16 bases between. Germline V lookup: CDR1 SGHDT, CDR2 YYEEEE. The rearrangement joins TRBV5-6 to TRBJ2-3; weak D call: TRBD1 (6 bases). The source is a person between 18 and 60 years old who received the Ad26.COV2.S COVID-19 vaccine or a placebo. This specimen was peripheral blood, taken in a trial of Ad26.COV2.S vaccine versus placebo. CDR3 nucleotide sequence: TGTGCCAGCAGCTTGGCCCTCAGGGGCCGGGGAGATACGCAGTATTTT. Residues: CASSLALRGRGDTQYF. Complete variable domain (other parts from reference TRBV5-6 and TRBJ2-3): DAGVTQSPTHLIKTRGQQVTLRCSPKSGHDTVSWYQQALGQGPQFIFQYYEEEERQRGNFPDRFSGHQFPNYSSELNVNALLLGDSALYLCASSLALRGRGDTQYFGPGTRLTVL.